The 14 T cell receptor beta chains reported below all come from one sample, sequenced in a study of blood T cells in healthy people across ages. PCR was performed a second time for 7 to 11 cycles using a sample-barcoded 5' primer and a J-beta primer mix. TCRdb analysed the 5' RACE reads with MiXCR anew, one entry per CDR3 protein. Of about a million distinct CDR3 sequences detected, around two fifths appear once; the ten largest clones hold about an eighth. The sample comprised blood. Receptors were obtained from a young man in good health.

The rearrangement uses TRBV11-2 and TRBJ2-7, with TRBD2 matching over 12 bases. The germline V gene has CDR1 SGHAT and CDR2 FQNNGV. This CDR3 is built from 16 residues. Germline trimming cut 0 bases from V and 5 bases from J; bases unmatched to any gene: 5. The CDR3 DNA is TGTGCCAGCAGCTTAGATCGACTAGCGGGGGCCGACGAGCAGTACTTC. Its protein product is CASSLDRLAGADEQYF.

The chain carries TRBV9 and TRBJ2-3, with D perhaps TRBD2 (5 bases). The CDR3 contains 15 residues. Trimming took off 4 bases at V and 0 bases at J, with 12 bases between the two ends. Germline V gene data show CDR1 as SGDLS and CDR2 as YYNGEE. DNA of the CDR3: TGTGCCAGCAGCCGCGGGCAGCGGAGCACAGATACGCAGTATTTT. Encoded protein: CASSRGQRSTDTQYF.

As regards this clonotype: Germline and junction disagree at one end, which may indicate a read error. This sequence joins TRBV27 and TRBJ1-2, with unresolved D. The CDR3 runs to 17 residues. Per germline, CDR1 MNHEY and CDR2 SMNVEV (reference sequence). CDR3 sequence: CTSSLAPVGQGNYGYTF. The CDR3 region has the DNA TGTACCAGCAGTTTGGCCCCAGTTGGGCAAGGGAACTATGGCTACACCTTC.

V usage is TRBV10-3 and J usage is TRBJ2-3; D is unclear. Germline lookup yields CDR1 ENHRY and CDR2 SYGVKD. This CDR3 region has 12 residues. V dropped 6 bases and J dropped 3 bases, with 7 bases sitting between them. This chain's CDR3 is CAISQRTDTQYF. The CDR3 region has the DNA TGTGCCATCAGCCAGAGGACAGATACGCAGTATTTT.

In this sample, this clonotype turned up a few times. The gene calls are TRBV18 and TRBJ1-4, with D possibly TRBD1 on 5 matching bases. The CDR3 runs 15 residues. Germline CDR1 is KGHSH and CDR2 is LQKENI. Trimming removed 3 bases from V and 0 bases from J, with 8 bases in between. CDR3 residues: CASSPRDSTNEKLFF. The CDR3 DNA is TGTGCCAGCTCACCCAGGGATTCAACTAATGAAAAACTGTTTTTT.

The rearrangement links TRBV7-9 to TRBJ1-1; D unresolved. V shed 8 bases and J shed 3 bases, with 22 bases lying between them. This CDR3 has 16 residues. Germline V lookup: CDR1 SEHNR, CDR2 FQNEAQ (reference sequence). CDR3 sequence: CASCNSKQRSDTEAFF. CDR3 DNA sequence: TGTGCCAGCTGCAACTCCAAACAGAGGTCGGACACTGAAGCTTTCTTT.

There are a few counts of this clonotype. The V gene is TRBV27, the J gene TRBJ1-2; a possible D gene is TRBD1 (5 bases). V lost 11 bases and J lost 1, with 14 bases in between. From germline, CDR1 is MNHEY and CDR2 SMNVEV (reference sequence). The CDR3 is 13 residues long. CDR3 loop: CAPARGVNYGYTF. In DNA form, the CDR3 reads TGTGCCCCAGCGCGAGGGGTTAACTATGGCTACACCTTC.

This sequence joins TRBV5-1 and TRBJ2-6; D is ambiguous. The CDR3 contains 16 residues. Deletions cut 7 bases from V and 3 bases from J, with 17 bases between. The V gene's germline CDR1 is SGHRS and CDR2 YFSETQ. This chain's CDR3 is CASGRSDLIGANVLTF. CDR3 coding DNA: TGCGCCAGCGGACGGTCGGATTTAATTGGGGCCAACGTCCTGACTTTC. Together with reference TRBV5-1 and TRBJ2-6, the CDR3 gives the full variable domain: KAGVTQTPRYLIKTRGQQVTLSCSPISGHRSVSWYQQTPGQGLQFLFEYFSETQRNKGNFPGRFSGRQFSNSRSEMNVSTLELGDSALYLCASGRSDLIGANVLTFGAGSRLTVL.

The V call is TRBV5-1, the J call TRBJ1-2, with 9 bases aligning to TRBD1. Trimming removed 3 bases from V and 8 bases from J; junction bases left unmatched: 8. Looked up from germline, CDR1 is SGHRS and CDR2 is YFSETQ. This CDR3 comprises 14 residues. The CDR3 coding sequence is TGCGCCAGCAGCTCCATACAGGGGGCGTTGGGCTACACCTTC. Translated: CASSSIQGALGYTF.

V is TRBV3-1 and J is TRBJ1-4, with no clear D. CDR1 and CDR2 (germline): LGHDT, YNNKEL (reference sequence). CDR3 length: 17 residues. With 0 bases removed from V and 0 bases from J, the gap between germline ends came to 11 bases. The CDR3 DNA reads TGTGCCAGCAGCCAAGACCTCAACAGCGCAACTAATGAAAAACTGTTTTTT. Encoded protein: CASSQDLNSATNEKLFF. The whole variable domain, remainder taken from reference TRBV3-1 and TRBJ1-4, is DTAVSQTPKYLVTQMGNDKSIKCEQNLGHDTMYWYKQDSKKFLKIMFSYNNKELIINETVPNRFSPKSPDKAHLNLHINSLELGDSAVYFCASSQDLNSATNEKLFFGSGTQLSVL.

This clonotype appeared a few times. The CDR3 DNA is TGTGCCAGCAGCCGAAGGGAGGGCACCTATGGCTACACCTTC. Translated: CASSRREGTYGYTF. This chain joins TRBV7-2 and TRBJ1-2, with no clear D. The V end was cut by 5 bases, the J end by 4 bases, with 14 bases between. This CDR3 has 14 residues. Germline CDR1 SGHTA, CDR2 FQGNSA.

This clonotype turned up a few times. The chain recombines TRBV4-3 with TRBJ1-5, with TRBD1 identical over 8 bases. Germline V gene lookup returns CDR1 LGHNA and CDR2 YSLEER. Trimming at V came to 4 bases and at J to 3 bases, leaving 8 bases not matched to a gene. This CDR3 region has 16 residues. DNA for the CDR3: TGCGCCAGCAGCCCTAGGACAGGGAGGTACAATCAGCCCCAGCATTTT. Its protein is CASSPRTGRYNQPQHF.

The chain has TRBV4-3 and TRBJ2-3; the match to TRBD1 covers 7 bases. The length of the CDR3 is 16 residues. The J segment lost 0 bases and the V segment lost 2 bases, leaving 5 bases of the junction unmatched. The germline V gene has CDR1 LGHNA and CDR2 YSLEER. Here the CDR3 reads CASSQTTGPSTDTQYF. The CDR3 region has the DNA TGCGCCAGCAGCCAAACGACAGGGCCGAGCACAGATACGCAGTATTTT.

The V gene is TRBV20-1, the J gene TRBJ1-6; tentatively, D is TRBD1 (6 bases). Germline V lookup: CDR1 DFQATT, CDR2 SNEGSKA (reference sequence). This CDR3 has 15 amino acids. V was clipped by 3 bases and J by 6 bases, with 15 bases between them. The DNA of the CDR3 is TGCAGTGCTAGTGAACAGGGTTTAGCTAATTCACCCCTCCACTTT. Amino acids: CSASEQGLANSPLHF.